This T cell receptor beta chain came from a study of cytomegalovirus exposure and HLA in healthy donors. General study findings and limits: A cluster of highly shared sequence variants was likely a sequencing artifact. The availability of immune exposure information extended only to CMV serostatus. In a later analysis, TCR beta V- and J-gene trimming was associated with a missense DCLRE1C variant. A few chains linked to CMV were shown in vitro to be specific for CMV antigens.

V was shortened by 10 bases and J by 1 base, with 8 bases between the two germline ends. The CDR3 runs to 11 residues. Germline V gives CDR1 LNHDA, CDR2 SQIVND (reference sequence). Researchers ran the PCR with 60 Vbeta and 13 Jbeta primers. Produced via immunoSEQ multiplex PCR; TCRdb's table is partial and in-frame only. The data hold 130,000 to 150,000 clones, with roughly three quarters observed a single time. For this clone: Its specificity is unknown.

The chain uses TRBV19 and TRBJ2-7; D remains unclear. The sequenced sample was PBMCs. The sequence was collected from a female donor in good health and CMV-seronegative. CDR3 loop: CATSGSYEQYF. CDR3 bases: TGTGCCACCTCAGGATCCTACGAGCAGTACTTC.